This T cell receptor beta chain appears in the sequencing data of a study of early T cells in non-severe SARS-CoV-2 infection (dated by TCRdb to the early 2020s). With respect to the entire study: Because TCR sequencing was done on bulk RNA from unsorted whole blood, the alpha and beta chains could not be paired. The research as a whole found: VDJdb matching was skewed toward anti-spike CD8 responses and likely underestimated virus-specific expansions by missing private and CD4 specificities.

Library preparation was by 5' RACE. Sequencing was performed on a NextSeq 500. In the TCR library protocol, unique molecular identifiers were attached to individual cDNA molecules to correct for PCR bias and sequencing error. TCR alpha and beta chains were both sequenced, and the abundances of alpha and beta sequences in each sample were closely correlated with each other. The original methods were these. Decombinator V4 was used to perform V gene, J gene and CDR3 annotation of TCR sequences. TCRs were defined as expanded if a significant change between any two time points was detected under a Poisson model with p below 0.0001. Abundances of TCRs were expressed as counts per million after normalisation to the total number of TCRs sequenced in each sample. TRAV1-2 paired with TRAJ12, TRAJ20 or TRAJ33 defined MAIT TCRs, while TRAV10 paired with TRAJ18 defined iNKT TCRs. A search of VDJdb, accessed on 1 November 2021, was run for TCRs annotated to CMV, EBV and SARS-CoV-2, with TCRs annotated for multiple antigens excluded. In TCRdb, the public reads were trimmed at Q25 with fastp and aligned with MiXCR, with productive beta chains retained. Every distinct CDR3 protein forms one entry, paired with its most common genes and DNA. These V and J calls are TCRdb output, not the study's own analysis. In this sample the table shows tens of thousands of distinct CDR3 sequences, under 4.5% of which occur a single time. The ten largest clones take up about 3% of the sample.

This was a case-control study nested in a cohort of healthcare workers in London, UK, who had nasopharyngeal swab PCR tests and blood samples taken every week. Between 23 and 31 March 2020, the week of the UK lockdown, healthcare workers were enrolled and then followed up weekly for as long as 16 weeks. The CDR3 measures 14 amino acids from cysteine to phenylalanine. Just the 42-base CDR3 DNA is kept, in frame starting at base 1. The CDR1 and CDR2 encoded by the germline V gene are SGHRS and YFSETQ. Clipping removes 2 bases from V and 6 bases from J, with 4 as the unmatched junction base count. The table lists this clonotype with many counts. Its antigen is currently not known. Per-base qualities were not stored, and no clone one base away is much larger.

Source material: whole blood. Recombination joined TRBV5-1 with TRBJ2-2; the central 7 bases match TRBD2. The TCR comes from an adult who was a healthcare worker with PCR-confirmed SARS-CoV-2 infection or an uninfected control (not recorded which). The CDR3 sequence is CASSFAGVAGELFF. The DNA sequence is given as TGCGCCAGCAGCTTCGCGGGGGTAGCCGGGGAGCTGTTTTTT. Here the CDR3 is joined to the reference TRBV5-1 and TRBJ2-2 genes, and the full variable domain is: KAGVTQTPRYLIKTRGQQVTLSCSPISGHRSVSWYQQTPGQGLQFLFEYFSETQRNKGNFPGRFSGRQFSNSRSEMNVSTLELGDSALYLCASSFAGVAGELFFGEGSRLTVL.